These 20 T cell receptor beta chains were all obtained from the same sample, sequenced in a study of T cells after yellow fever vaccination. MiXCR, run by TCRdb on the 5' RACE reads, gives a single entry per CDR3 protein. The sample includes some 240,000 distinct CDR3 sequences, more than 3.5% of them seen just once. Sequences were derived from PBMCs, sampled 15 days after the yellow fever booster vaccination. These receptors came from a man in his late teens or twenties who received the YFV17D yellow fever vaccine.

This clonotype has a count of ten or more. The V gene is TRBV10-3, the J gene TRBJ2-2, with D perhaps TRBD2 (7 bases). The CDR3 has 14 amino acids. Germline CDR1 ENHRY, CDR2 SYGVKD. The V gene lost 10 bases and the J gene lost 4 bases, with 16 bases spanning the gap. Here the CDR3 reads CATRGARGTGELFF. The CDR3 DNA follows: TGTGCCACCCGGGGGGCCCGTGGCACCGGGGAGCTGTTTTTT.

This clonotype was observed at least ten times. The chain carries TRBV6-1 and TRBJ1-5, with D unresolved. In germline, CDR1 is MNHNS, CDR2 SASEGT. This CDR3 has 14 amino acids. The V and J ends lost 4 bases and 1 base respectively, with 8 bases between them. CDR3 sequence: CASSALGSNQPQHF. The CDR3 DNA is TGTGCCAGCAGTGCACTAGGAAGCAATCAGCCCCAGCATTTT.

The sample holds many counts of this clonotype. The chain employs TRBV5-1 and TRBJ2-7; perhaps TRBD1 as D (6 bases). V was shortened by 4 bases and J by 5 bases, with 19 bases between the two germline ends. Germline loops: CDR1 SGHRS, CDR2 YFSETQ. The CDR3 has 15 amino acids. The CDR3 DNA follows: TGCGCCAGCAGCCCTCGAGGGGGAGATGTCGACGAGCAGTACTTC. It yields the protein CASSPRGGDVDEQYF. Looking up the rest from reference TRBV5-1 and TRBJ2-7 gives the full variable domain: KAGVTQTPRYLIKTRGQQVTLSCSPISGHRSVSWYQQTPGQGLQFLFEYFSETQRNKGNFPGRFSGRQFSNSRSEMNVSTLELGDSALYLCASSPRGGDVDEQYFGPGTRLTVT.

This clonotype was counted ten times or more. The chain is built from TRBV12-3 or TRBV12-4 and TRBJ1-2; a weak D match, TRBD1 (5 bases). The CDR3 totals 14 residues. V lost 5 bases and J lost 5, with 15 bases in between. The CDR3 DNA sequence: TGTGCCAGCAGTACGGACACAAGATCTTATGGCTACACCTTC. The encoded protein is CASSTDTRSYGYTF.

This clonotype has ten or more counts. This chain joins TRBV7-9 and TRBJ1-1; D not resolved. The CDR3 contains 11 residues. Germline assignment: CDR1 SEHNR and CDR2 FQNEAQ (reference sequence). Trimming left V 8 bases short and J 3 bases short, with 7 bases between. The CDR3 region is CASQTDTEAFF. CDR3 bases: TGTGCCAGCCAAACTGACACTGAAGCTTTCTTT.

Ten or more counts support this clonotype. The chain links TRBV29-1 to TRBJ2-7, with a possible D match to TRBD2 (5 bases). V was trimmed by 4 bases and J by 5 bases, leaving 12 bases between them. This CDR3 is 12 amino acids long. Germline CDR1 and CDR2: SQVTM and ANQGSEA. In DNA, the CDR3 is TGCAGCGTTGTCGTTTACGGGGACGAGCAGTACTTC. Translating gives CSVVVYGDEQYF.

The V gene is TRBV18, the J gene TRBJ2-3; 10 bases align to TRBD2. V gave up 4 bases and J gave up 2 bases; unmatched junction bases: 3. The CDR3 has 15 amino acids. CDR1 is KGHSH, CDR2 LQKENI, per germline. The CDR3 DNA reads as TGTGCCAGCTCACTTCTAGCGGGGGCCACAGATACGCAGTATTTT. This encodes CASSLLAGATDTQYF. The full variable domain, completed using reference TRBV18 and TRBJ2-3, is NAGVMQNPRHLVRRRGQEARLRCSPMKGHSHVYWYRQLPEEGLKFMVYLQKENIIDESGMPKERFSAEFPKEGPSILRIQQVVRGDSAAYFCASSLLAGATDTQYFGPGTRLTVL.

This clonotype was recorded many times. The V and J genes are TRBV4-2 and TRBJ1-2; TRBD1 matches 9 bases. This CDR3 region has 16 residues. Per the germline V gene, CDR1 is LGHNA and CDR2 is YNFKEQ. V gave up 2 bases and J gave up 0 bases; unmatched junction bases: 4. The CDR3, as DNA: TGTGCCAGCAGCCAACTGGGACAGGGAACTAACTATGGCTACACCTTC. Translated: CASSQLGQGTNYGYTF.

In this sample, this clonotype turned up a few times. This sequence joins TRBV7-2 and TRBJ1-6, with 8 bases identical to TRBD1. The CDR3 is made up of 15 amino acids. Germline CDR1 SGHTA, CDR2 FQGNSA. With 5 bases clipped from V and 7 bases from J, the junction kept 7 bases outside the gene matches. CDR3 nucleotide sequence: TGTGCCAGCAGCCCATACAGGGGGGTAAATTCACCCCTCCACTTT. Translated: CASSPYRGVNSPLHF.

This clonotype was seen ten or more times. This chain uses TRBV28 with TRBJ2-5, with D perhaps matching TRBD1 (7 bases). The CDR3 is made up of 14 amino acids. Looked up from germline, CDR1 is MDHEN and CDR2 is SYDVKM. The germline V and J ends were trimmed by 4 bases and 5 bases, with 14 bases remaining between them. In nucleotides, the CDR3 is TGTGCCAGCAGTTGGAGGGGGCCGGGGGAGACCCAGTACTTC. It yields the protein CASSWRGPGETQYF.

This clonotype was found many times. DNA for the CDR3: TGTGCCAGCAGTTTGGGGAGGAACTATGGCTACACCTTC. Amino acid sequence: CASSLGRNYGYTF. The rearrangement joins TRBV6-5 to TRBJ1-2; D is uncertain. The CDR3 is 13 amino acids. V lost 4 bases, J lost 2 bases, and 8 bases lay in between. CDR1 is MNHEY, CDR2 SVGAGI, per germline.

Many counts were recorded for this clonotype. The chain combines TRBV24-1 with TRBJ2-5; D is possibly TRBD1 (6 bases). CDR1 is KGHDR and CDR2 is SFDVKD in the germline V gene. The CDR3 runs to 13 residues. V lost 9 bases to trimming and J lost 5 bases, with 15 bases between them. DNA for the CDR3: TGTGCCACCGGGACAACAAACGGGGAGACCCAGTACTTC. Protein product: CATGTTNGETQYF.

This clonotype was seen ten or more times. The chain carries TRBV10-3 and TRBJ2-1, with 13 positions matching TRBD2. The CDR3 is 17 amino acids. Germline V lookup: CDR1 ENHRY, CDR2 SYGVKD. With V trimmed by 2 bases and J by 1 base, 2 bases remained unmatched. As DNA, the CDR3 is TGTGCCATCAGTGAGGCACTAGCGGGGGGGTCCTACAATGAGCAGTTCTTC. Translation gives CAISEALAGGSYNEQFF.

This clonotype was counted at least ten times. The chain couples TRBV5-8 to TRBJ1-2; 7 nucleotides line up with TRBD1. V gave up 3 bases and J gave up 6 bases; unmatched junction bases: 17. CDR3 length: 17 residues. Germline lookup yields CDR1 SGHTS and CDR2 YDEGEE. CDR3 sequence reads: CASSYRDSLEKSHGYTF. The CDR3 DNA reads as TGTGCCAGCAGCTACCGGGACAGCCTCGAGAAATCACATGGCTACACCTTC.

CDR3 in DNA: TGTGCCAGCAGACCGGGACAGGCCGATGAAGCTTTCTTT. Translating gives CASRPGQADEAFF. The rearrangement uses TRBV3-1 and TRBJ1-1; 8 positions agree with TRBD1. V gave up 6 bases and J gave up 7 bases; unmatched junction bases: 7. The germline V gene has CDR1 LGHDT and CDR2 YNNKEL (reference sequence). The CDR3 contains 13 residues.

This clonotype was picked up many times. This rearrangement joins TRBV5-5 to TRBJ1-5; 7 bases fit TRBD1. With 3 bases clipped from V and 0 bases from J, the junction kept 12 bases outside the gene matches. Germline V gives CDR1 SGHKS, CDR2 YYEKEE (reference sequence). The CDR3 spans 18 residues. CDR3 sequence reads: CASSWDRQGGYSNQPQHF. As DNA, the CDR3 is TGTGCCAGCAGCTGGGACCGACAGGGCGGGTATAGCAATCAGCCCCAGCATTTT.

In its sample, this clonotype was seen many times. The chain is built from TRBV27 and TRBJ2-1, with a weak D call TRBD2 (6 bases). CDR1 is MNHEY and CDR2 is SMNVEV in the germline V gene (reference sequence). The CDR3 extends over 13 amino acids. Trimming left V 8 bases short and J 0 bases short, with 8 bases between. CDR3 nucleotide sequence: TGTGCCAGCGCGGGGAGCTCCTACAATGAGCAGTTCTTC. Protein: CASAGSSYNEQFF.

This clonotype showed up many times. V usage is TRBV7-9 and J usage is TRBJ2-7; D gene unclear. Deletions cut 5 bases from V and 5 bases from J, with 16 bases between. Germline V gene lookup returns CDR1 SEHNR and CDR2 FQNEAQ (reference sequence). This CDR3 is built from 14 residues. CDR3 sequence (DNA): TGTGCCAGCAGCCTGTGGGGTTCGGGTGACGAGCAGTACTTC. Its protein product is CASSLWGSGDEQYF.

Ten or more counts support this clonotype. V and J are TRBV5-4 and TRBJ2-7, with D maybe TRBD1 (6 bases). CDR3 size: 14 residues. Trimming shortened V by 4 bases and J by 4 bases, and 15 bases separated the two germline ends. CDR1 SGHNT and CDR2 YYREEE come from the germline V gene (reference sequence). The CDR3, as DNA: TGTGCCAGCAGCGTACAAGCAGGGGAGTACGAGCAGTACTTC. It encodes CASSVQAGEYEQYF. Based on the CDR3 plus reference TRBV5-4 and TRBJ2-7, the full variable domain is ETGVTQSPTHLIKTRGQQVTLRCSSQSGHNTVSWYQQALGQGPQFIFQYYREEENGRGNFPPRFSGLQFPNYSSELNVNALELDDSALYLCASSVQAGEYEQYFGPGTRLTVT.

This clonotype was seen repeatedly, ten times or more. The chain combines TRBV7-9 with TRBJ2-7, with no clear D. In germline, CDR1 is SEHNR, CDR2 FQNEAQ (reference sequence). The CDR3 spans 13 residues. V lost 5 bases and J 4 bases, leaving 12 bases between the germline ends. The CDR3 spells CASSPQDGYEQYF. The DNA for the CDR3 is TGTGCCAGCAGCCCTCAGGACGGATACGAGCAGTACTTC.